The 9 T cell receptor beta chains in this list originate from one sample, sequenced in a study of T-cell memory formation after mild COVID-19. TCRdb processed the 5' RACE reads anew with MiXCR; each CDR3 protein has one entry. Among about 200,000 distinct CDR3 sequences listed, approximately 16% were seen once. The material sequenced was PBMCs or a T cell subset sorted from them (not recorded which). Source of these receptors: an adult woman who had mild COVID-19 (a few samples of this study predate the infection). Cell type and time point are not known.

The rearrangement joins TRBV2 to TRBJ2-3, with TRBD1 matching over 8 bases. The V segment lost 6 bases and the J segment 6 bases; nucleotides outside the gene matches: 17. The germline V gene has CDR1 SNHLY and CDR2 FYNNEI. The CDR3 loop spans 17 amino acids. CDR3 amino acids: CASRDRDRLIVQDTQYF. DNA of the CDR3: TGTGCCAGCAGGGACAGGGATCGGTTGATAGTTCAGGATACGCAGTATTTT.

The V and J genes are TRBV5-1 and TRBJ2-7; 7 positions agree with TRBD1. The CDR3 is 17 residues long. The V and J ends lost 0 bases and 3 bases, in that order; junction bases with no gene match: 12. The germline V gene has CDR1 SGHRS and CDR2 YFSETQ. The CDR3 DNA reads TGCGCCAGCAGCTTGGATTCACGACAGGGAGTAGACTACGAGCAGTACTTC. Amino acid sequence: CASSLDSRQGVDYEQYF. The complete variable domain, with remaining parts taken from reference TRBV5-1 and TRBJ2-7, reads KAGVTQTPRYLIKTRGQQVTLSCSPISGHRSVSWYQQTPGQGLQFLFEYFSETQRNKGNFPGRFSGRQFSNSRSEMNVSTLELGDSALYLCASSLDSRQGVDYEQYFGPGTRLTVT.

A few counts support this clonotype. The rearrangement links TRBV5-6 to TRBJ2-7; D is perhaps TRBD2 (6 bases). CDR3 length: 14 amino acids. Germline V lookup: CDR1 SGHDT, CDR2 YYEEEE. The germline V and J ends were trimmed by 4 bases and 6 bases, with 17 bases remaining between them. DNA for the CDR3: TGTGCCAGCAGCATGACTAGATCAACAAGCGAGCAGTACTTC. As protein: CASSMTRSTSEQYF. Variable domain in full (rest from reference TRBV5-6 and TRBJ2-7): DAGVTQSPTHLIKTRGQQVTLRCSPKSGHDTVSWYQQALGQGPQFIFQYYEEEERQRGNFPDRFSGHQFPNYSSELNVNALLLGDSALYLCASSMTRSTSEQYFGPGTRLTVT.

V gene TRBV15 combines with J gene TRBJ1-2; D remains ambiguous. The V gene's germline CDR1 is LNHNV and CDR2 YYDKDF (reference sequence). V was clipped by 5 bases and J by 4 bases, with 11 bases between them. This CDR3 spans 13 amino acids. CDR3 sequence (DNA): TGTGCCACCAGCCTGAGAGCAGGCTATGGCTACACCTTC. Translation gives CATSLRAGYGYTF.

The chain employs TRBV5-5 and TRBJ2-2; D is perhaps TRBD2 (5 bases). Trimming stripped 4 bases from V and 4 bases from J, with 14 bases between. Germline-derived CDR1 and CDR2 are SGHKS and YYEKEE (reference sequence). The CDR3 contains 15 residues. This CDR3 reads CASSHFERPTGELFF. DNA for the CDR3: TGTGCCAGCAGCCACTTCGAGCGGCCCACCGGGGAGCTGTTTTTT.

This clonotype was detected only a few times. V and J are TRBV3-1 and TRBJ1-1; 7 bases fit TRBD1. The CDR3 spans 12 residues. Germline V gene data show CDR1 as LGHDT and CDR2 as YNNKEL (reference sequence). J gave up 10 bases and V 2 bases, and 4 bases lay outside the gene matches. The CDR3 coding sequence is TGTGCCAGCAGCCAAACGACAGGGAGAGCTTTCTTT. It encodes CASSQTTGRAFF.

The chain uses TRBV2 and TRBJ1-2; 7 nucleotides match TRBD1. Germline lookup yields CDR1 SNHLY and CDR2 FYNNEI. There are 15 residues in the CDR3. Unmatched junction bases numbered 11, after V lost 5 bases and J lost 5 bases. The CDR3 region has the DNA TGTGCCAGCAGTAGCAGACAGGGCGGGGGTTATGGCTACACCTTC. It encodes CASSSRQGGGYGYTF.

This chain connects TRBV27 to TRBJ2-1; no definite D call. The CDR3 loop spans 14 amino acids. V shed 5 bases and J shed 7 bases, with 15 bases lying between them. Germline CDR1 reads MNHEY; CDR2 reads SMNVEV (reference sequence). The CDR3 sequence is CASSRVPQVNEQFF. For the CDR3, the DNA is TGTGCCAGCAGTCGTGTCCCTCAGGTAAATGAGCAGTTCTTC.

This clonotype has just a few counts. This chain connects TRBV20-1 to TRBJ1-1, with TRBD1 as a possible D gene (5 bases). From germline, CDR1 is DFQATT and CDR2 SNEGSKA (reference sequence). V was clipped by 4 bases and J by 1 base, with 10 bases between them. The CDR3 spans 13 residues. In DNA form, the CDR3 reads TGCAGTGCTATGGGACGTACGAACACTGAAGCTTTCTTT. Translation gives CSAMGRTNTEAFF.